This TCR beta chain was profiled in a study of tumor-infiltrating lymphocytes in glioblastoma multiforme. Germline CDR1 is MNHEY and CDR2 is SVGAGI. V dropped 10 bases and J dropped 4 bases, with 21 bases sitting between them. This CDR3 spans 15 amino acids. The study, taken as a whole, reports: RNA-based TCR sequencing may distort clone frequencies, since cells carry unequal TCR transcript numbers. TCR plus mutation findings rest on a single glioblastoma patient. T cells were not sorted into functional subsets.

In regard to this clonotype: The antigen is undetermined.

TCR beta libraries were built from RNA through three nested multiplex PCR rounds using modified ARM-PCR. Input was 0.4 to 0.65 ug total RNA, reverse-transcribed with a C-beta primer. One entry per CDR3 protein, called by TCRdb with MiXCR from the multiplex PCR reads. The profile shows approximately 11,000 distinct CDR3 sequences, over 60% of them singletons. The TCR sequence derives from a male donor with glioblastoma. The chain joins TRBV6-5 to TRBJ2-3; D is possibly TRBD1 or TRBD2 (6 bases each). Material: brain tumor tissue. CDR3 DNA: TGTGCCATTTCCCCTACGGGGGCTGGGGCAGATACGCAGTATTTT. Translation: CAISPTGAGADTQYF.